The 5 T cell receptor beta chains below were found in one sample sequenced in a study of blood T cell repertoires in COVID-19. Only in-frame clones appear in the TCRdb table, and some are missing; sequencing was by immunoSEQ multiplex PCR. Of roughly 140,000 clones in the sample, around 80% were seen once. Sequencing was performed on peripheral blood. The receptor set was obtained from a man aged 55-75 years with active or convalescent COVID-19.

The J gene is TRBJ2-2, the V gene TRBV5-1; 9 bases line up with TRBD1. V trimming: 4 bases; J trimming: 4 bases; junction bases outside the gene matches: 5. This CDR3 spans 15 amino acids. Germline V lookup: CDR1 SGHRS, CDR2 YFSETQ. This CDR3 is CASSLQGAVTGELFF. The CDR3 DNA sequence: TGCGCCAGCAGCCTACAGGGGGCTGTCACCGGGGAGCTGTTTTTT.

The genes are TRBV4-3 and TRBJ1-5; TRBD1 might be the D (6 bases). The CDR3 is 19 amino acids. The germline V and J ends were trimmed by 0 bases and 6 bases, with 24 bases remaining between them. CDR1 is LGHNA and CDR2 is YSLEER in the germline V gene. CDR3 loop: CASSQDGLSGSGVVQPQHF. In DNA form, the CDR3 reads TGCGCCAGCAGCCAAGACGGGCTTTCAGGATCAGGGGTGGTTCAGCCCCAGCATTTT.

The rearrangement joins TRBV5-6 to TRBJ2-5, with no clear D. The CDR3 sequence is 15 residues long. V was shortened by 0 bases and J by 5 bases, with 14 bases between the two germline ends. Germline-derived CDR1 and CDR2 are SGHDT and YYEEEE. The CDR3 reads CASSLVATSRETQYF. For the CDR3, the DNA is TGTGCCAGCAGCTTGGTAGCAACCTCGCGGGAGACCCAGTACTTC. Supplemented by reference TRBV5-6 and TRBJ2-5, the full variable domain reads DAGVTQSPTHLIKTRGQQVTLRCSPKSGHDTVSWYQQALGQGPQFIFQYYEEEERQRGNFPDRFSGHQFPNYSSELNVNALLLGDSALYLCASSLVATSRETQYFGPGTRLLVL.

The rearrangement uses TRBV7-2 and TRBJ1-5; 9 bases align to TRBD1. V was clipped by 8 bases and J by 6 bases; unmatched bases: 14. The germline CDR1 and CDR2 sequences are SGHTA and FQGNSA. The CDR3 has 16 amino acids. CDR3 in amino acids: CASRGTGREGRQPQHF. DNA for the CDR3: TGTGCCAGCCGGGGGACAGGGAGAGAGGGGCGTCAGCCCCAGCATTTT.

The V and J genes are TRBV3-1 (or the pseudogene TRBV3-2) and TRBJ2-7; 13 nucleotides line up with TRBD2. The germline gives CDR1 LGHDT, CDR2 YNNKEL (reference sequence). The ends lost 3 bases at V and 3 bases at J; junction bases unmatched: 2. This CDR3 has 15 residues. Written as DNA, the CDR3 is TGTGCCAGCAGCCAGGGGACTAGCGGGGTCTACGAGCAGTACTTC. This gives the protein CASSQGTSGVYEQYF.